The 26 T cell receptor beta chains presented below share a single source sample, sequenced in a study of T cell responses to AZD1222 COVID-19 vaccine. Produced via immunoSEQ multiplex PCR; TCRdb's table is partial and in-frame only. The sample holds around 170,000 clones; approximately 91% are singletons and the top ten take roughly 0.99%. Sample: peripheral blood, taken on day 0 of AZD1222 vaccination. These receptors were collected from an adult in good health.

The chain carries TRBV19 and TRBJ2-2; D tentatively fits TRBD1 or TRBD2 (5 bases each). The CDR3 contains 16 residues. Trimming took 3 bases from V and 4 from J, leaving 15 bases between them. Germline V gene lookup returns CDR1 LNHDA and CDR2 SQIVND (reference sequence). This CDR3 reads CASSIDRDRGTGELFF. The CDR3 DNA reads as TGTGCCAGTAGTATTGACCGGGACCGGGGCACCGGGGAGCTGTTTTTT. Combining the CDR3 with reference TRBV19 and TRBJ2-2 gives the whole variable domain DGGITQSPKYLFRKEGQNVTLSCEQNLNHDAMYWYRQDPGQGLRLIYYSQIVNDFQKGDIAEGYSVSREKKESFPLTVTSAQKNPTAFYLCASSIDRDRGTGELFFGEGSRLTVL.

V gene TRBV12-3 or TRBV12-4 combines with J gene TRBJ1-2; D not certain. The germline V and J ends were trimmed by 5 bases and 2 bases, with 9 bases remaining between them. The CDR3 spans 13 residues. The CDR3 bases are TGTGCCAGCAGTCTACCCGGGAACTATGGCTACACCTTC. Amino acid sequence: CASSLPGNYGYTF.

The chain's CDR3 is CASSVGSSGYIGNEQFF. CDR3 nucleotide sequence: TGTGCCAGCAGCGTAGGCTCCAGCGGTTATATTGGCAATGAGCAGTTCTTC. V and J are TRBV9 and TRBJ2-1; D may be TRBD2 (5 bases). Germline V gives CDR1 SGDLS, CDR2 YYNGEE. The CDR3 totals 17 residues. The germline V and J ends were trimmed by 0 bases and 6 bases, with 19 bases remaining between them. The variable domain in full, with the rest retrieved from reference TRBV9 and TRBJ2-1, is DSGVTQTPKHLITATGQRVTLRCSPRSGDLSVYWYQQSLDQGLQFLIQYYNGEERAKGNILERFSAQQFPDLHSELNLSSLELGDSALYFCASSVGSSGYIGNEQFFGPGTRLTVL.

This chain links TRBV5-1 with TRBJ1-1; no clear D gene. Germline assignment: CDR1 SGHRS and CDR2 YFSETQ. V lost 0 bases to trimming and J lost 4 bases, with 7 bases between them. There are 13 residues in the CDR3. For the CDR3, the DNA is TGCGCCAGCAGCTTGGCCTACCCCACTGAAGCTTTCTTT. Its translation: CASSLAYPTEAFF.

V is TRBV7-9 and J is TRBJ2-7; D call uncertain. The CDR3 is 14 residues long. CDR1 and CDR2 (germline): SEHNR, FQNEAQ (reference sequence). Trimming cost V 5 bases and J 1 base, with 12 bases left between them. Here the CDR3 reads CASSKSQQSYEQYF. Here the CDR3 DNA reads TGTGCCAGCAGCAAATCTCAGCAATCCTACGAGCAGTACTTC.

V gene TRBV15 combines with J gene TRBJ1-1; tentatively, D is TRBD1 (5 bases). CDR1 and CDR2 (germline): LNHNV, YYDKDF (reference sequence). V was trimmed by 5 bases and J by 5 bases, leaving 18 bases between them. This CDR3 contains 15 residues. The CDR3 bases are TGTGCCACCAGCCGCCATCAAGGGGTTGGGACTGAAGCTTTCTTT. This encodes CATSRHQGVGTEAFF. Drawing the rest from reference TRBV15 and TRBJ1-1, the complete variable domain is DAMVIQNPRYQVTQFGKPVTLSCSQTLNHNVMYWYQQKSSQAPKLLFHYYDKDFNNEADTPDNFQSRRPNTSFCFLDIRSPGLGDTAMYLCATSRHQGVGTEAFFGQGTRLTVV.

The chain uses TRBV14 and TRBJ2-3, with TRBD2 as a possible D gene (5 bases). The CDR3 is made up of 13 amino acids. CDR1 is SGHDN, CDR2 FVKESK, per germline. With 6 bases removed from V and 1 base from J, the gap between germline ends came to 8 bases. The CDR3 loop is CASSMRGTDTQYF. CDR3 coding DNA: TGTGCCAGCAGTATGAGGGGCACAGATACGCAGTATTTT.

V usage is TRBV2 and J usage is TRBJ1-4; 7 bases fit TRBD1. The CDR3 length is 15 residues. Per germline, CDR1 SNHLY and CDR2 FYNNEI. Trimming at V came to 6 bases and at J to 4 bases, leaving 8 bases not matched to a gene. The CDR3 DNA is TGTGCCAGCAGAGGATGGGGGACAGATAATGAAAAACTGTTTTTT. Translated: CASRGWGTDNEKLFF.

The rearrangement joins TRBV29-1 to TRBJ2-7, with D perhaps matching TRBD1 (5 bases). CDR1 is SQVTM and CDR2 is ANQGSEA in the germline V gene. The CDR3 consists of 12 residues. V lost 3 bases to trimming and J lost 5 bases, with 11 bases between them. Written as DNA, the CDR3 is TGCAGCGTTGATGGGGCAGCCGACGAGCAGTACTTC. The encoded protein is CSVDGAADEQYF.

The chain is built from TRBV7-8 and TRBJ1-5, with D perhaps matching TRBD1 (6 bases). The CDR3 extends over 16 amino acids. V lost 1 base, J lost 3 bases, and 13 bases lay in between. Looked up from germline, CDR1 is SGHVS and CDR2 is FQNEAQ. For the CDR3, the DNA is TGTGCCAGCAGCTTAGGGGGGGGCGCGGACAATCAGCCCCAGCATTTT. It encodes CASSLGGGADNQPQHF.

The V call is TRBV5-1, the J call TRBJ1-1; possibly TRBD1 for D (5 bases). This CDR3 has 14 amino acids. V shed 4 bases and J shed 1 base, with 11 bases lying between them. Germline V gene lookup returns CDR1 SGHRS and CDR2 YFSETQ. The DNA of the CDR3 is TGCGCCAGCAGCAACTCCGGGGGGAACACTGAAGCTTTCTTT. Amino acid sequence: CASSNSGGNTEAFF.

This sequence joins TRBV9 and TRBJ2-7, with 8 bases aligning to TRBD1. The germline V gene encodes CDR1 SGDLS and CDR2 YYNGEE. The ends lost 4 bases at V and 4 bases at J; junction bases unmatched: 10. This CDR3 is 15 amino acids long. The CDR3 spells CASSPGQGSEYEQYF. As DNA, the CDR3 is TGTGCCAGCAGCCCAGGACAGGGATCCGAATACGAGCAGTACTTC.

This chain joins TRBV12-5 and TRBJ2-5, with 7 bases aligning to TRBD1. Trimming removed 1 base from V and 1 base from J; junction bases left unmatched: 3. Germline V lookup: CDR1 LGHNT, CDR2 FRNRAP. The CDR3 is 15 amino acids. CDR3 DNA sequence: TGTGCTAGTGGTTTGGGACAGGGCATCCAAGAGACCCAGTACTTC. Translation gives CASGLGQGIQETQYF.

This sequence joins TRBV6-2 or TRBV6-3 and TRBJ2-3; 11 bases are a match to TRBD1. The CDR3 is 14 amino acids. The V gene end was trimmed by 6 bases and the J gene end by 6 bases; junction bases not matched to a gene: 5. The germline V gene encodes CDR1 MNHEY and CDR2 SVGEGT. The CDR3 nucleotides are TGTGCCAGCAGCCCCCGGGACAGGGGGGATACGCAGTATTTT. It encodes CASSPRDRGDTQYF.

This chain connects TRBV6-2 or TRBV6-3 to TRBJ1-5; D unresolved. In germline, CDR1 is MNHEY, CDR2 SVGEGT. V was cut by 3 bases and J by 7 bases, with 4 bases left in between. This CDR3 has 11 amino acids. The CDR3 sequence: CASSYPQPQHF. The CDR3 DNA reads TGTGCCAGCAGTTATCCGCAGCCCCAGCATTTT.

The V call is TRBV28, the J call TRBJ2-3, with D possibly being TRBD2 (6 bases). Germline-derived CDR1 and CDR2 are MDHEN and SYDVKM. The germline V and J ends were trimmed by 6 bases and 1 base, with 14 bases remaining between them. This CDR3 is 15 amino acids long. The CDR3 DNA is TGTGCCAGCAGGTCCCTAGCGCGTGGCACAGATACGCAGTATTTT. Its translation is CASRSLARGTDTQYF.

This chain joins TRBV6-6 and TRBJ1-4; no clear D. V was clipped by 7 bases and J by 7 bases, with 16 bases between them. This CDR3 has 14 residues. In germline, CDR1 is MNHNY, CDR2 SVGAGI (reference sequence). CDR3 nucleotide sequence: TGTGCCAGCATGTTCGGGGAGGGCATTGAAAAACTGTTTTTT. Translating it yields CASMFGEGIEKLFF.

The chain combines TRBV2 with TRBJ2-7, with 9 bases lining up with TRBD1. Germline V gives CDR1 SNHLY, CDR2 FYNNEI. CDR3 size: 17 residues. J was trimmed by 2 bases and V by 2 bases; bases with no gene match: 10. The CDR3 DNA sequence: TGTGCCAGCAGTGAATGGGGGACAGGGTCCCAACCCTACGAGCAGTACTTC. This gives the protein CASSEWGTGSQPYEQYF. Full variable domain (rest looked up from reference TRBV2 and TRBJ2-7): EPEVTQTPSHQVTQMGQEVILRCVPISNHLYFYWYRQILGQKVEFLVSFYNNEISEKSEIFDDQFSVERPDGSNFTLKIRSTKLEDSAMYFCASSEWGTGSQPYEQYFGPGTRLTVT.

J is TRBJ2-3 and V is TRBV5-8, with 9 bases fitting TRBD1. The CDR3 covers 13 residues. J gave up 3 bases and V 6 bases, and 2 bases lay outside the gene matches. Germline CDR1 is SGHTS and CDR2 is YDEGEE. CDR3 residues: CASKGQGTDTQYF. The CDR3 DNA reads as TGTGCCAGCAAAGGACAGGGGACAGATACGCAGTATTTT.

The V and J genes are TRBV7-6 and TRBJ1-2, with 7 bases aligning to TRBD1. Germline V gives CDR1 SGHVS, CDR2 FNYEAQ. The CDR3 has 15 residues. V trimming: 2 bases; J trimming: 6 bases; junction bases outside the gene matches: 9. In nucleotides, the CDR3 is TGTGCCAGCAGCTTAAATTCCCGAGGGGGCGATGGCTACACCTTC. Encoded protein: CASSLNSRGGDGYTF.

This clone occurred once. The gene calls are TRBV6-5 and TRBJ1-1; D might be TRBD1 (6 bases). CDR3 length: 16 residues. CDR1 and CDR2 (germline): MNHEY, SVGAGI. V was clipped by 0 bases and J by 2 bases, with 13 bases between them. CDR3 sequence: CASSYSLRGFNTEAFF. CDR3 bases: TGTGCCAGCAGTTACTCGCTAAGGGGGTTCAACACTGAAGCTTTCTTT.

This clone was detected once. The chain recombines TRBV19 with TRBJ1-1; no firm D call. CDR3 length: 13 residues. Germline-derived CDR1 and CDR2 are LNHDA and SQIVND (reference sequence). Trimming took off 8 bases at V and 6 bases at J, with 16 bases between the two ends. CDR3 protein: CASETRLIPEAFF. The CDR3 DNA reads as TGTGCCAGTGAGACACGGCTAATACCTGAAGCTTTCTTT.

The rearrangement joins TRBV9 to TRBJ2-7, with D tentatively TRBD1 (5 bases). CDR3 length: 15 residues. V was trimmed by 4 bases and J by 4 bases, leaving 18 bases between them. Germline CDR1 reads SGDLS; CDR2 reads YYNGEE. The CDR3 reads CASSPRIGVRYEQYF. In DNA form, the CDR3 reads TGTGCCAGCAGCCCCCGGATAGGGGTGAGGTACGAGCAGTACTTC.

The CDR3 loop is CASSVASANNEQFF. The CDR3, as DNA: TGTGCCAGCAGCGTAGCTAGCGCGAACAATGAGCAGTTCTTC. The chain uses TRBV9 and TRBJ2-1; a possible D gene is TRBD2 (6 bases). V lost 0 bases, J lost 5 bases, and 9 bases lay in between. CDR3 length: 14 residues. The germline gives CDR1 SGDLS, CDR2 YYNGEE. The full variable domain, with the rest looked up from reference TRBV9 and TRBJ2-1, is DSGVTQTPKHLITATGQRVTLRCSPRSGDLSVYWYQQSLDQGLQFLIQYYNGEERAKGNILERFSAQQFPDLHSELNLSSLELGDSALYFCASSVASANNEQFFGPGTRLTVL.

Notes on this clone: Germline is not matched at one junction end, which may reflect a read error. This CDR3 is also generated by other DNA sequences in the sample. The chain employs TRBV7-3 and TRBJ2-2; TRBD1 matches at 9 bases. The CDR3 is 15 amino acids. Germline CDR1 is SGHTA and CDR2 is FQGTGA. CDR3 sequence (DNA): TGTGCCAGCAGCCTACAGGGGGCGAATACCGGGGAGCTGTTTTTT. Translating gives CASSLQGANTGELFF.

This CDR3 is CASSLTHAGPYEQYF. Written as DNA, the CDR3 is TGTGCCAGTAGTCTTACCCACGCGGGACCCTACGAGCAGTACTTC. The chain couples TRBV19 to TRBJ2-7, with D perhaps TRBD2 (6 bases). The V gene's germline CDR1 is LNHDA and CDR2 SQIVND (reference sequence). CDR3 length: 15 amino acids. The germline V and J ends were trimmed by 5 bases and 2 bases, with 16 bases remaining between them.